This entry lists 7 T cell receptor beta chains sequenced from one sample in a study of blood T cell repertoires in COVID-19. The repertoire was sequenced with immunoSEQ multiplex PCR; TCRdb's copy has only in-frame clones and lacks some. Here the sample spans fewer than 100,000 clones, approximately 80% being singletons. The sample comprised peripheral blood. Receptor source: a woman in her seventies with acute or convalescent COVID-19.

This chain joins TRBV20-1 and TRBJ1-2, with TRBD1 matching 7 bases. The CDR3 covers 11 residues. Germline values: CDR1 DFQATT, CDR2 SNEGSKA (reference sequence). V dropped 5 bases and J dropped 10; count of bases not matched to a gene: 7. The CDR3 protein is CSALGTADYTF. The DNA of the CDR3 is TGCAGTGCTCTTGGGACAGCGGACTACACCTTC.

This rearrangement joins TRBV18 to TRBJ1-3, with a possible D match to TRBD1 (5 bases). Germline CDR1 and CDR2: KGHSH and LQKENI. The CDR3 has 14 amino acids. Trimming pared 2 bases from V and 8 bases from J, leaving 13 bases between. As DNA, the CDR3 is TGTGCCAGCTCACCATACAGGACCCGGGACACCATATATTTT. This gives the protein CASSPYRTRDTIYF.

The V and J genes are TRBV19 and TRBJ2-3; D not certain. The germline CDR1 and CDR2 sequences are LNHDA and SQIVND (reference sequence). The CDR3 length is 13 residues. Trimming shortened V by 5 bases and J by 2 bases, and 8 bases separated the two germline ends. CDR3 region: CASSPLHTDTQYF. CDR3 sequence (DNA): TGTGCCAGTAGTCCACTCCACACAGATACGCAGTATTTT.

The chain combines TRBV12-3 or TRBV12-4 with TRBJ1-6, with a weak D call TRBD1 (5 bases). V dropped 4 bases and J dropped 7 bases, with 5 bases sitting between them. This CDR3 has 12 residues. CDR3 sequence reads: CASSYRNSPLHF. CDR3 coding DNA: TGTGCCAGCAGTTACAGGAATTCACCCCTCCACTTT.

This clone has just one count. The rearrangement links TRBV3-1 (or the pseudogene TRBV3-2) to TRBJ2-7; the D gene is possibly TRBD2 (6 bases). V gave up 4 bases and J gave up 3 bases, with 13 bases separating them. This CDR3 spans 14 amino acids. Germline CDR1 LGHDT, CDR2 YNNKEL (reference sequence). The CDR3 reads CASSPPGLDYEQYF. The CDR3 nucleotides read TGTGCCAGCAGCCCCCCGGGACTGGACTACGAGCAGTACTTC.

V and J are TRBV6-1 and TRBJ1-5, with 9 bases that match TRBD1. Trimming took 4 bases from V and 1 from J; bases not matched to a gene: 5. The CDR3 sequence is 16 residues long. CDR1 is MNHNS, CDR2 SASEGT, per germline. The CDR3 is CASSAYRGLSNQPQHF. CDR3 DNA: TGTGCCAGCAGTGCCTACAGGGGGCTGAGCAATCAGCCCCAGCATTTT.

This chain uses TRBV12-3 or TRBV12-4 with TRBJ1-1; no clear D gene. CDR3 size: 13 residues. Trimming left V 2 bases short and J 4 bases short, with 8 bases between. The chain's CDR3 is CASSLRGSTEAFF. The CDR3 coding sequence is TGTGCCAGCAGTTTACGGGGTTCCACTGAAGCTTTCTTT.